Below, 16 T cell receptor beta chains from the same sample are listed, as sequenced in a study of T cells in Graves' hyperthyroidism and ophthalmopathy. The CDR3 regions of TCR beta were amplified from RNA transcripts. The primer set for the first-round RT-PCR of the TCR CDR3 was HTBI. Each CDR3 protein is one row after TCRdb ran MiXCR on the multiplex PCR reads. The sample holds around 380,000 distinct CDR3 sequences, roughly 14% seen once. The sequenced material came from blood. The source is a man aged 25 to 40 with Graves' hyperthyroidism that later progressed to Graves' ophthalmopathy.

There are many counts of this clonotype. This sequence joins TRBV2 and TRBJ1-1; 9 nucleotides match TRBD1. The germline V gene has CDR1 SNHLY and CDR2 FYNNEI. This CDR3 has 13 residues. The J segment lost 6 bases and the V segment lost 6 bases, leaving 5 bases of the junction unmatched. CDR3 nucleotide sequence: TGTGCCAGCAGAACAGGGGGCATCGCTGAAGCTTTCTTT. Protein sequence: CASRTGGIAEAFF.

This clonotype has just a few counts. V usage is TRBV3-1 and J usage is TRBJ2-3; no clear D. Germline V gene sequence: CDR1 LGHDT, CDR2 YNNKEL (reference sequence). CDR3 length: 15 amino acids. Deletions cut 3 bases from V and 1 base from J, with 11 bases between. CDR3 DNA sequence: TGTGCCAGCAGCCACGGGTGGGCCGGCACAGATACGCAGTATTTT. This codes for CASSHGWAGTDTQYF.

Ten or more counts support this clonotype. The chain joins TRBV28 to TRBJ2-3, with D perhaps matching TRBD2 (6 bases). Trimming took 7 bases from V and 5 from J, leaving 22 bases between them. This CDR3 is built from 16 residues. Germline CDR1 MDHEN, CDR2 SYDVKM. CDR3 loop: CASNIGAGNGIDTQYF. CDR3 coding DNA: TGTGCCAGCAATATTGGAGCGGGTAATGGTATAGATACGCAGTATTTT.

This clonotype was seen repeatedly, ten times or more. The chain has TRBV27 and TRBJ2-7; D may be TRBD1 (7 bases). The CDR3 totals 18 residues. V dropped 5 bases and J dropped 2 bases, with 25 bases sitting between them. The V gene's germline CDR1 is MNHEY and CDR2 SMNVEV (reference sequence). CDR3 sequence (DNA): TGTGCCAGCAGTCCCCTCGGGCCGCGGGACAGCGGTACCTACGAGCAGTACTTC. Protein sequence: CASSPLGPRDSGTYEQYF.

This clonotype was seen only a few times. The chain links TRBV7-9 to TRBJ1-4; no reliable D call. The CDR3 consists of 17 residues. Germline V gene lookup returns CDR1 SEHNR and CDR2 FQNEAQ (reference sequence). Trimming took 5 bases from V and 0 from J, leaving 16 bases between them. Here the CDR3 DNA reads TGTGCCAGCAGCCCCTTGAATGTGGCGGCAACTAATGAAAAACTGTTTTTT. It specifies CASSPLNVAATNEKLFF.

The rearrangement links TRBV12-3 or TRBV12-4 to TRBJ1-6; a possible D gene is TRBD1 (5 bases). This CDR3 spans 12 amino acids. Trimming took off 3 bases at V and 17 bases at J, with 14 bases between the two ends. The CDR3 DNA reads TGTGCCAGCAGTTTCCCCGGACAAGGGATCCACTTT. This codes for CASSFPGQGIHF.

The chain carries TRBV28 and TRBJ1-1; possibly TRBD1 for D (6 bases). This CDR3 region has 15 residues. The germline V gene encodes CDR1 MDHEN and CDR2 SYDVKM. The V end was cut by 3 bases, the J end by 5 bases, with 16 bases between. CDR3 residues: CASSFQGPSLTEAFF. As DNA, the CDR3 is TGTGCCAGCAGTTTTCAGGGGCCCTCCTTGACTGAAGCTTTCTTT. Together with reference TRBV28 and TRBJ1-1, the CDR3 gives the full variable domain: DVKVTQSSRYLVKRTGEKVFLECVQDMDHENMFWYRQDPGLGLRLIYFSYDVKMKEKGDIPEGYSVSREKKERFSLILESASTNQTSMYLCASSFQGPSLTEAFFGQGTRLTVV.

This chain links TRBV3-1 with TRBJ2-3; D possibly corresponds to TRBD2 (5 bases). Germline V lookup: CDR1 LGHDT, CDR2 YNNKEL (reference sequence). Deletions cut 2 bases from V and 0 bases from J, with 12 bases between. The CDR3 is 16 amino acids. The CDR3 loop reads CASSQKPPGSTDTQYF. CDR3 nucleotide sequence: TGTGCCAGCAGCCAAAAACCCCCGGGGAGCACAGATACGCAGTATTTT.

About this clonotype: A much larger clone is a single base away; this may be a read error. The chain combines TRBV11-3 with TRBJ2-1, with D possibly being TRBD2 (7 bases). The V end was cut by 1 base, the J end by 4 bases, with 11 bases between. Germline CDR1 and CDR2: SGHNT and YENEEA. The CDR3 covers 15 residues. CDR3 sequence: CASSLGGGEYNEQFF. The CDR3 DNA reads TGTGCCAGCAGCTTAGGGGGGGGCGAGTACAATGAGCAGTTCTTC.

The chain uses TRBV28 and TRBJ1-4, with D maybe TRBD1 (5 bases). The CDR3 spans 13 residues. The germline V gene encodes CDR1 MDHEN and CDR2 SYDVKM. V dropped 3 bases and J dropped 10 bases, with 12 bases sitting between them. The CDR3 sequence: CASSLQGGGKLFF. CDR3 nucleotides: TGTGCCAGCAGTTTGCAGGGCGGGGGAAAACTGTTTTTT.

This clonotype was picked up many times. The V gene is TRBV5-1, the J gene TRBJ1-1; D perhaps matches TRBD1 (6 bases). From germline, CDR1 is SGHRS and CDR2 YFSETQ. CDR3 length: 15 amino acids. Trimming shortened V by 4 bases and J by 6 bases, and 19 bases separated the two germline ends. The CDR3 reads CASSESGGLGAEAFF. The CDR3 region has the DNA TGCGCCAGCAGCGAGAGTGGGGGGCTAGGGGCTGAAGCTTTCTTT.

The chain carries TRBV27 and TRBJ1-2, with D unclear. Per germline, CDR1 MNHEY and CDR2 SMNVEV (reference sequence). This CDR3 has 13 amino acids. Trimming cost V 0 bases and J 11 bases, with 13 bases left between them. CDR3 nucleotide sequence: TGTGCCAGCAGTTTATCACGGGAAAAACGGTACACCTTC. Translated: CASSLSREKRYTF.

This clonotype was picked up many times. The chain joins TRBV4-1 to TRBJ2-2, with 9 nucleotides matching TRBD2. Germline CDR1 is MGHRA and CDR2 is YSYEKL. The CDR3 contains 16 residues. Unmatched junction bases numbered 5, after V lost 4 bases and J lost 2 bases. CDR3 protein: CASSPRAGGNTGELFF. The CDR3 nucleotides are TGCGCCAGCAGCCCGCGAGCGGGGGGTAACACCGGGGAGCTGTTTTTT.

This clonotype was observed at least ten times. The gene calls are TRBV11-3 and TRBJ2-1, with D uncertain. V lost 1 base and J 4 bases, leaving 8 bases between the germline ends. Germline CDR1 is SGHNT and CDR2 is YENEEA. The length of the CDR3 is 14 residues. For the CDR3, the DNA is TGTGCCAGCAGCTTAGCGGTGATATACAATGAGCAGTTCTTC. It yields the protein CASSLAVIYNEQFF.

This clonotype was counted ten times or more. The V gene is TRBV28, the J gene TRBJ2-7; no reliable D call. Germline V gene lookup returns CDR1 MDHEN and CDR2 SYDVKM. Trimming pared 7 bases from V and 0 bases from J, leaving 10 bases between. The CDR3 contains 13 residues. The CDR3 loop reads CASKRHFSYEQYF. The CDR3 DNA reads TGTGCCAGCAAGCGTCATTTCTCCTACGAGCAGTACTTC.

The count of this clonotype is one. The CDR3 bases are TGTGCCAGCAGCTCCGAATTGGACAGGGACGATCAAGAGACCCAGTACTTC. Residues: CASSSELDRDDQETQYF. The chain joins TRBV11-2 to TRBJ2-5, with TRBD1 identical over 8 bases. The CDR3 spans 17 residues. The ends lost 4 bases at V and 2 bases at J; junction bases unmatched: 12. Germline values: CDR1 SGHAT, CDR2 FQNNGV.